The sequence of this T cell receptor (beta chain) was determined in a study of beta chain features in type 1 diabetes (dated by TCRdb to about 2018). About the investigation overall: No differences in mean age, gender distribution, total cell number or subset yield were found between patients and healthy donors. A total of about 110,000,000 sorted cells were examined across all samples, and a strong correlation was observed between cell number per subset and RNA yield. The study compared TCRB repertoires of sorted circulating CD4+ T cell subsets between recently diagnosed type 1 diabetes patients and matched healthy donors. Naive and central memory subsets were obtained from all 28 donors, but regulatory and stem cell-like memory subsets were isolated from only 8 patients and about 8 healthy donors. What the study reported, not specific to this receptor: Because the HLA sub-analyses included only small numbers of individuals, any influence of HLA type on TCRB rearrangement was left unresolved. The naive, central memory and regulatory TCRB repertoires appeared to resemble one another more closely among patients than among healthy donors. Because cDNA was sequenced instead of genomic DNA, activated cells with high expression could be over-represented, although the groups did not differ in activation or CD3 levels. In all four CD4+ subsets, TCRB CDR3 length was moderately but significantly shorter in type 1 diabetes patients. Patients with type 1 diabetes made fewer insertions and deleted more nucleotides at VDJ recombination sites, implying thymic rearrangement abnormalities. PCR might favor shorter templates, but patient and control samples were amplified and corrected together, so any skew would affect both groups equally.

Each donor gave one peripheral blood draw, averaging approximately 0.11 L, which was collected into heparinised tubes. Naive, central memory, regulatory and stem cell-like memory CD4+ T cells were sorted on a BD FACSAria II using a panel including CD45RO, CCR7, CD25, CD127, CD95 and CD27. Purity was above 98% for every sorted population. PBMCs were isolated immediately by Lymphoprep density gradient centrifugation and stained directly without culture. Samples were stained and sorted in pairs, with one healthy donor and one patient per experiment, so that batch effects were minimized. In the case of this clone: Its antigen is not yet known. No base qualities exist here, and no much larger clone lies one base off it.

The CDR3 contains 15 residues, cysteine and phenylalanine counted. Only the CDR3 part of the read is kept: 45 bases, read in frame from the first base. CDR1 MNHEY and CDR2 SVGAGI are derived from the germline V gene. The V end loses 0 bases and the J end loses 10 bases, and a stretch of 18 bases separates them. The entire isolated RNA was reverse transcribed using the High Capacity cDNA Reverse Transcription Kit, and thus expressed TCRB transcripts were sequenced. Deep immunoSEQ sequencing was performed on naive, central memory and regulatory T cell samples, with an average of approximately 3.9 million total reads per sample. Sorted cells were lysed in RLT buffer and RNA was extracted with DNase-treated RNeasy Micro or Mini kits, depending on cell number. To prevent cross-contamination, every cell subset was processed on its own, while patient and healthy donor samples were processed together. Using the immunoSEQ multiplex PCR, TCRB sequences were amplified from cDNA into 87-bp fragments spanning the CDR3 region. Sequencing of the amplicons was done on the Illumina HiSeq platform. Regarding the original processing steps: PCR bias was computationally corrected using synthetic template baselines, reads within Hamming distance 2 were collapsed, and singletons that could not be merged were discarded. Reads were aligned against IMGT so that V, D and J genes, CDR3 length and insertions or deletions at six rearrangement sites could be assigned. Clonotype counts were normalized to sorted cell number within each subset before computing true diversity and Gini coefficients with the tcR R package. The overlap coefficient, calculated on TCRB nucleotide sequences, was used to measure repertoire sharing. In TCRdb, the immuneACCESS table is reduced to in-frame sequences with V and J assigned. These tables do not hold every clone; where another copy was compared, an unresolved V gene accounts for under half, and the others remain unexplained. Clonal size and the V and J genes are those of that table, whereas D and trimming came from the DNA. The sample table records about 340,000 clones; under 8.5% of these occur just once. The ten largest clones represent 0.44% of the sample.

The TCR sequence derives from a woman under 30 in good health. This chain is built from TRBV6-5 and TRBJ1-2; a tentative D match to TRBD1 spans 5 bases. Sequenced input: central memory CD4+ T cells from blood. The DNA sequence is given as TGTGCCAGCAGTTACTCCCACGGGGCAACGGACTTCTACACCTTC. This codes for CASSYSHGATDFYTF.